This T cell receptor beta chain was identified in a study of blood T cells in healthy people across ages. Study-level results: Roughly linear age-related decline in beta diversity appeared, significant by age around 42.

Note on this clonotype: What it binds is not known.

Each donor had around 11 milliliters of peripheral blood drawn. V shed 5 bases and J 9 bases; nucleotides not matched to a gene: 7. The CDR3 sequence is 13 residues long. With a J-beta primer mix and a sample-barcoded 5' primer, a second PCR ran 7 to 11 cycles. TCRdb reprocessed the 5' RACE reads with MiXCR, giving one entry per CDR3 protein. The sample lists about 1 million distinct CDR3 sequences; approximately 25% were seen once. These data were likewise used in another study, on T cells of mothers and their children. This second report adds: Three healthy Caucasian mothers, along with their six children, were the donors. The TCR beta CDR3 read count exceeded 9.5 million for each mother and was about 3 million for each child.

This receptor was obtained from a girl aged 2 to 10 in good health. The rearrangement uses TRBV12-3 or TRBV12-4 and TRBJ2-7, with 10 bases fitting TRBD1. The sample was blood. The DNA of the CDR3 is TGTGCCAGCAGTGGGACAGGGGCGGGCGGGCAGTACTTC. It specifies CASSGTGAGGQYF.